This T cell receptor beta chain was recorded in a study of T cell changes during pregnancy in multiple sclerosis. TCRdb's table, derived via immunoSEQ multiplex PCR, lists solely in-frame clones and lacks some. The profile covers 35,000 to 40,000 clones, with about 92% appearing a single time and approximately 5% taken by the ten largest. This clone appeared once. Per germline, CDR1 MNHEY and CDR2 SMNVEV (reference sequence). Trimming took 0 bases from V and 4 from J, leaving 12 bases between them. CDR3 size: 15 residues. The TCR originated in a female donor with multiple sclerosis, enrolled in a pregnancy study. J is TRBJ1-2 and V is TRBV27; D ambiguous. The material sequenced was CD8+ T cells from peripheral blood mononuclear cells, taken in the third trimester of pregnancy. The CDR3 DNA reads as TGTGCCAGCAGTTTATCAAGACCTACGGGCTATGGCTACACCTTC. This sequence encodes CASSLSRPTGYGYTF.